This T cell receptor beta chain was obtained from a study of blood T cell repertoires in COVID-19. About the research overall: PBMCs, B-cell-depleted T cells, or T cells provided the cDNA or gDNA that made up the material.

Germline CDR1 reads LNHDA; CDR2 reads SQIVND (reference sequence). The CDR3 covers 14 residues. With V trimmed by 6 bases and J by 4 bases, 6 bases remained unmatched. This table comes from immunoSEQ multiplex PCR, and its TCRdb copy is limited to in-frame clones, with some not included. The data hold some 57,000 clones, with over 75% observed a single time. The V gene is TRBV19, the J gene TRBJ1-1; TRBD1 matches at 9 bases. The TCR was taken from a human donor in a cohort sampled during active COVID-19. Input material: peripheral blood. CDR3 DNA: TGTGCCAGTAGGACACAGGGGGCAGGCACTGAAGCTTTCTTT. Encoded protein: CASRTQGAGTEAFF.